This record looks at one T cell receptor (beta chain) sequence and its context. Its cognate antigen is unknown. The CDR3 has 12 residues. Looked up from germline, CDR1 is ENHRY and CDR2 is SYGVKD. J lost 1 base, V lost 8 bases, and 1 base had no gene match. This entry comes from a study of blood T cells in healthy people across ages. Then a second PCR, running roughly 7 to 11 cycles, was carried out with a sample-barcoded 5' primer and a J-beta primer mix. A template-switch adaptor that had 12 random nucleotides put a tag on each cDNA molecule. TCRdb fed the 5' RACE reads into MiXCR, producing one record per CDR3 protein. The sample comprises 800,000 to 1,000,000 distinct CDR3 sequences, 40% to 60% of which are singletons, and about an eighth rests with the top ten. Study conclusions and caveats: In the absence of known donor CMV status, changes in expanded clonotypes were possibly confounded.

Sequencing was done on a sample of blood. The sequence derives from a man aged 25 to 40 in good health. The chain is built from TRBV10-3 and TRBJ2-7; 8 bases line up with TRBD1. CDR3 coding DNA: TGTGCCATCCGGACAGGGTCCTACGAGCAGTACTTC. It translates to CAIRTGSYEQYF.